These 18 T cell receptor beta chains came from one sample sequenced in a study of shared clonotypes between healthy human individuals. CD45RO-negative, CCR7-selected cells formed the naive CD8 fraction, which excluded terminally differentiated effector memory CD45RA+ cells. Sequencing was performed with immunoSEQ multiplex PCR; in TCRdb, only in-frame clones are kept and a portion is missing. Among 1.5 million to 2.5 million clones, approximately 94% were seen once, and the ten largest hold around 1.2%. Sequencing was performed on naive CD8+ T cells sorted from blood. All receptors come from a man aged 18 to 30 in good health.

V is TRBV6-5 and J is TRBJ2-7, with D possibly called TRBD1 or TRBD2 (5 bases each). Germline V gene data show CDR1 as MNHEY and CDR2 as SVGAGI. The V end was cut by 2 bases, the J end by 5 bases, with 16 bases between. The CDR3 is 15 amino acids. CDR3 in amino acids: CASSYTPVGADEQYF. DNA for the CDR3: TGTGCCAGCAGTTACACCCCAGTCGGGGCAGACGAGCAGTACTTC.

The chain joins TRBV5-1 to TRBJ2-2, with D perhaps TRBD2 (6 bases). The V gene's germline CDR1 is SGHRS and CDR2 YFSETQ. This CDR3 has 15 residues. The V gene lost 0 bases and the J gene lost 6 bases, with 12 bases spanning the gap. The DNA for the CDR3 is TGCGCCAGCAGCTTGGCTCCGGGAGTTCCCGGGGAGCTGTTTTTT. Translation gives CASSLAPGVPGELFF.

The chain couples TRBV2 to TRBJ1-1; D uncertain. CDR3 length: 15 amino acids. V gave up 4 bases and J gave up 5 bases, with 17 bases separating them. The germline V gene has CDR1 SNHLY and CDR2 FYNNEI. The CDR3 is CASSAFRAPGTEAFF. Written as DNA, the CDR3 is TGTGCCAGCAGTGCCTTCCGGGCCCCGGGGACTGAAGCTTTCTTT.

The chain links TRBV29-1 to TRBJ1-1; 11 bases map to TRBD1. The germline V gene encodes CDR1 SQVTM and CDR2 ANQGSEA. Trimming cost V 7 bases and J 1 base; bases outside gene matches: 8. The CDR3 runs to 15 residues. CDR3 sequence: CSARTGGYGNTEAFF. In DNA form, the CDR3 reads TGCAGCGCTCGGACAGGGGGCTATGGGAACACTGAAGCTTTCTTT.

J is TRBJ2-3 and V is TRBV5-6; D gene ambiguous. Trimming left V 4 bases short and J 3 bases short, with 6 bases between. Germline V gene sequence: CDR1 SGHDT, CDR2 YYEEEE. The CDR3 has 12 residues. In DNA form, the CDR3 reads TGTGCCAGCAGCAACCCGACAGATACGCAGTATTTT. It encodes CASSNPTDTQYF.

CDR3 nucleotides: TGTGCCAGCAGCCTTCTAGGGAGCACAGATACGCAGTATTTT. It yields the protein CASSLLGSTDTQYF. This sequence joins TRBV6-5 and TRBJ2-3; no clear D gene. Looked up from germline, CDR1 is MNHEY and CDR2 is SVGAGI. The CDR3 runs to 14 residues. Trimming removed 6 bases from V and 0 bases from J, with 10 bases in between.

CDR3 in amino acids: CSVQGPTDTQYF. CDR3 nucleotide sequence: TGCAGCGTACAAGGGCCCACAGATACGCAGTATTTT. The chain is built from TRBV29-1 and TRBJ2-3, with no clear D. Germline CDR1 SQVTM, CDR2 ANQGSEA. V was clipped by 6 bases and J by 2 bases, with 9 bases between them. There are 12 residues in the CDR3.

This clone came up once. This chain uses TRBV6-6 with TRBJ1-4, with TRBD1 as a possible D gene (6 bases). The CDR3 is made up of 15 amino acids. V was cut by 0 bases and J by 8 bases, with 13 bases left in between. Per germline, CDR1 MNHNY and CDR2 SVGAGI (reference sequence). CDR3 region: CASSYSNRADEKLFF. CDR3 nucleotide sequence: TGTGCCAGCAGTTACTCGAACAGGGCGGACGAAAAACTGTTTTTT.

This chain connects TRBV20-1 to TRBJ2-1; no reliable D call. The CDR3 is 11 residues long. In germline, CDR1 is DFQATT, CDR2 SNEGSKA (reference sequence). V lost 0 bases, J lost 14 bases, and 11 bases lay in between. The CDR3 protein is CSARDPDAEFF. The CDR3, as DNA: TGCAGTGCTAGAGACCCAGACGCCGAGTTCTTC.

This clone was counted a single time. The chain uses TRBV6-5 and TRBJ2-7; TRBD2 is a possible D gene (6 bases). V gave up 0 bases and J gave up 5 bases, with 11 bases separating them. The germline V gene encodes CDR1 MNHEY and CDR2 SVGAGI. This CDR3 region has 14 residues. The CDR3 is CASSYSAGNNEQYF. DNA of the CDR3: TGTGCCAGCAGTTACTCGGCGGGAAACAACGAGCAGTACTTC.

This chain joins TRBV6-5 and TRBJ1-6; D may be TRBD1 (6 bases). CDR3 length: 14 residues. Germline assignment: CDR1 MNHEY and CDR2 SVGAGI. V dropped 1 base and J dropped 10 bases, with 11 bases sitting between them. CDR3 region: CASSYLAGESPLHF. In DNA form, the CDR3 reads TGTGCCAGCAGTTACTTGGCAGGGGAGTCACCCCTCCACTTT.

The chain recombines TRBV5-6 with TRBJ2-2; TRBD1 matches 7 bases. Trimming cost V 4 bases and J 8 bases; bases outside gene matches: 8. Germline V CDR1 and CDR2: SGHDT, YYEEEE. The CDR3 spans 14 residues. The CDR3 protein is CASSPDRVFGELFF. The CDR3 DNA is TGTGCCAGCAGCCCCGACAGGGTTTTTGGGGAGCTGTTTTTT.

The chain uses TRBV4-1 and TRBJ1-1; D is ambiguous. Trimming pared 3 bases from V and 2 bases from J, leaving 13 bases between. The V gene's germline CDR1 is MGHRA and CDR2 YSYEKL. CDR3 length: 15 amino acids. The CDR3 nucleotides read TGCGCCAGCAGCCATCGGGAGGAGCCTAACACTGAAGCTTTCTTT. This translates into CASSHREEPNTEAFF.

V is TRBV4-1 and J is TRBJ2-5; 11 nucleotides align to TRBD2. The CDR3 is 18 amino acids. CDR1 and CDR2 from the germline V gene are MGHRA and YSYEKL. J gave up 5 bases and V 2 bases, and 13 bases lay outside the gene matches. CDR3 DNA sequence: TGCGCCAGCAGCCAACGGCTAGCGGGGGGACACGCCTGGGAGACCCAGTACTTC. Its translation: CASSQRLAGGHAWETQYF.

This rearrangement joins TRBV4-3 to TRBJ1-1; 7 bases align to TRBD1. The CDR3 contains 15 residues. Germline V lookup: CDR1 LGHNA, CDR2 YSLEER. With V trimmed by 0 bases and J by 5 bases, 6 bases remained unmatched. This CDR3 is CASSQEPGGGTEAFF. CDR3 bases: TGCGCCAGCAGCCAAGAGCCAGGGGGAGGGACTGAAGCTTTCTTT.

The DNA of the CDR3 is TGTGCCAGCAGCCCATGGGAACTAGCGGGAGGGCCAAAAGATACGCAGTATTTT. Its translation: CASSPWELAGGPKDTQYF. The chain joins TRBV11-2 to TRBJ2-3; 13 nucleotides agree with TRBD2. The CDR3 runs to 18 residues. CDR1 is SGHAT, CDR2 FQNNGV, per germline. The V gene end was trimmed by 5 bases and the J gene end by 5 bases; junction bases not matched to a gene: 13.

The chain recombines TRBV9 with TRBJ2-4; D ambiguous. This CDR3 is built from 15 residues. The germline gives CDR1 SGDLS, CDR2 YYNGEE. Trimming pared 4 bases from V and 3 bases from J, leaving 14 bases between. CDR3 sequence reads: CASSPPGGDKNIQYF. The CDR3 DNA follows: TGTGCCAGCAGCCCCCCGGGTGGGGACAAAAACATTCAGTACTTC.

The chain recombines TRBV7-9 with TRBJ1-2, with 9 bases lining up with TRBD1. Germline trimming cut 5 bases from V and 4 bases from J; bases unmatched to any gene: 8. The CDR3 sequence is 15 residues long. Germline values: CDR1 SEHNR, CDR2 FQNEAQ (reference sequence). The DNA for the CDR3 is TGTGCCAGCAGCGCCGGGACAGGGAAGAGCTATGGCTACACCTTC. Residues: CASSAGTGKSYGYTF.